Listed below are T cell receptor beta chains from one sample, sequenced in a study of T-cell reconstitution after alpha-beta-depleted transplantation in children. MiXCR, applied by TCRdb to the PCR reads, yields one record per CDR3 protein. This sample has 530,000 or so distinct CDR3 sequences, with roughly 27% found just once. Sequencing used PBMCs, obtained before TCRalphabeta/CD19-depleted stem cell transplant. The receptor set was obtained from a boy under two years old with Wiskott-Aldrich syndrome, due to receive a stem cell transplant. The CDR3 runs from the conserved cysteine through the conserved F or W. D genes are given only for firm matches. Expanded clones are given a class, and other clones once, few, many or no size at all.

D gene: .
clone size: .
J gene: TRBJ1-2
V gene: TRBV20-1
CDR3 protein: CSARNTGNYGYTF
CDR3 DNA: TGCAGTGCTAGAAATACAGGGAATTATGGCTACACCTTC

D gene: .
clone size: .
J gene: TRBJ1-3
V gene: TRBV7-6
CDR3 protein: CASSLAQANSGNTIYF
CDR3 DNA: TGTGCCAGCAGCCTCGCGCAGGCTAACTCTGGAAACACCATATATTTT

D gene: TRBD2
clone size: .
J gene: TRBJ2-2
V gene: TRBV5-1
CDR3 protein: CASSFPGLAGDPTGELFF
CDR3 DNA: TGCGCCAGCAGCTTCCCAGGACTAGCGGGAGACCCCACCGGGGAGCTGTTTTTT

D gene: TRBD2
clone size: once
J gene: TRBJ2-7
V gene: TRBV5-1
CDR3 protein: CASSFGTSRRTTYEQYF
CDR3 DNA: TGCGCCAGCAGCTTCGGGACTAGCAGGAGGACGACCTACGAGCAGTACTTC

D gene: TRBD2
clone size: few
J gene: TRBJ2-5
V gene: TRBV12-5
CDR3 protein: CASAKGASGILRETQYF
CDR3 DNA: TGTGCTAGTGCCAAAGGGGCTAGCGGGATTTTGAGGGAGACCCAGTACTTC

D gene: .
clone size: .
J gene: TRBJ2-2
V gene: TRBV2
CDR3 protein: CASSKTGNTGELFF
CDR3 DNA: TGTGCCAGCAGTAAAACAGGGAACACCGGGGAGCTGTTTTTT

D gene: .
clone size: .
J gene: TRBJ2-1
V gene: TRBV20-1
CDR3 protein: CSANQPLPSYNEQFF
CDR3 DNA: TGCAGTGCTAACCAACCCCTGCCATCCTACAATGAGCAGTTCTTC

D gene: .
clone size: few
J gene: TRBJ2-7
V gene: TRBV5-1
CDR3 protein: CASSLRPTGINDEQYF
CDR3 DNA: TGCGCCAGCAGCTTGCGACCCACAGGGATAAACGACGAGCAGTACTTC

D gene: .
clone size: .
J gene: TRBJ2-1
V gene: TRBV7-8
CDR3 protein: CASTDRGRGYNEQFF
CDR3 DNA: TGTGCCAGCACTGACAGAGGGAGGGGGTACAATGAGCAGTTCTTC

D gene: .
clone size: .
J gene: TRBJ1-5
V gene: TRBV28
CDR3 protein: CASSLRRASSPQHF
CDR3 DNA: TGTGCCAGCAGTTTACGCAGGGCATCATCGCCCCAGCATTTT

D gene: .
clone size: few
J gene: TRBJ2-1
V gene: TRBV7-8
CDR3 protein: CASSLVPGDEQFF
CDR3 DNA: TGTGCCAGCAGCTTGGTCCCTGGAGATGAGCAGTTCTTC

D gene: .
clone size: few
J gene: TRBJ2-3
V gene: TRBV9
CDR3 protein: CASSVGRGSTDTQYF
CDR3 DNA: TGTGCCAGCAGCGTAGGTCGAGGGTCCACAGATACGCAGTATTTT

D gene: .
clone size: few
J gene: TRBJ2-5
V gene: TRBV20-1
CDR3 protein: CSAAARGIQETQYF
CDR3 DNA: TGCAGTGCCGCGGCACGGGGGATCCAAGAGACCCAGTACTTC

D gene: TRBD2
clone size: .
J gene: TRBJ2-1
V gene: TRBV10-3
CDR3 protein: CAIRPYSGRNNEQFF
CDR3 DNA: TGTGCCATCAGGCCCTATAGCGGGAGAAACAATGAGCAGTTCTTC

D gene: TRBD1
clone size: .
J gene: TRBJ1-5
V gene: TRBV11-2
CDR3 protein: CASSPGTGGPTSNQPQHF
CDR3 DNA: TGTGCCAGCAGCCCCGGGACAGGGGGTCCAACTAGCAATCAGCCCCAGCATTTT

D gene: TRBD1
clone size: few
J gene: TRBJ1-6
V gene: TRBV27
CDR3 protein: CASSKGTGYNSPLHF
CDR3 DNA: TGTGCCAGCAGTAAGGGGACAGGGTATAATTCACCCCTCCACTTT

D gene: .
clone size: .
J gene: TRBJ1-5
V gene: TRBV24-1
CDR3 protein: CATSDVGNQPQHF
CDR3 DNA: TGTGCCACCTCGGATGTGGGGAATCAGCCCCAGCATTTT

D gene: .
clone size: .
J gene: TRBJ2-5
V gene: TRBV5-1
CDR3 protein: CASSLDPATGKTQYF
CDR3 DNA: TGCGCCAGCAGCTTGGATCCAGCGACGGGGAAGACCCAGTACTTC

D gene: .
clone size: once
J gene: TRBJ1-1
V gene: TRBV20-1
CDR3 protein: CSAREGAQRAFF
CDR3 DNA: TGCAGTGCTAGAGAAGGGGCGCAGAGGGCTTTCTTT

D gene: TRBD2
clone size: .
J gene: TRBJ2-7
V gene: TRBV12-5
CDR3 protein: CASGPSLRGSTYEQYF
CDR3 DNA: TGTGCTAGTGGTCCCTCTCTACGCGGGAGTACCTACGAGCAGTACTTC

D gene: .
clone size: .
J gene: TRBJ2-3
V gene: TRBV20-1
CDR3 protein: CSARDARGTDTQYF
CDR3 DNA: TGCAGTGCTAGAGATGCCCGGGGCACAGATACGCAGTATTTT

D gene: TRBD1
clone size: .
J gene: TRBJ1-5
V gene: TRBV27
CDR3 protein: CASRGWGQNQPQHF
CDR3 DNA: TGTGCCAGCAGGGGGTGGGGACAGAATCAGCCCCAGCATTTT

D gene: TRBD2
clone size: few
J gene: TRBJ2-2
V gene: TRBV15
CDR3 protein: CATSSLEGGRGELFF
CDR3 DNA: TGTGCCACCAGCAGCCTAGAGGGAGGGCGCGGGGAGCTGTTTTTT

D gene: TRBD1
clone size: .
J gene: TRBJ1-5
V gene: TRBV6-2/TRBV6-3
CDR3 protein: CASSYTGGHQPQHF
CDR3 DNA: TGTGCCAGCAGTTATACAGGGGGCCATCAGCCCCAGCATTTT

D gene: .
clone size: .
J gene: TRBJ2-5
V gene: TRBV24-1
CDR3 protein: CATSRDGEETQYF
CDR3 DNA: TGTGCCACCAGTCGAGACGGAGAAGAGACCCAGTACTTC

D gene: TRBD1
clone size: .
J gene: TRBJ1-1
V gene: TRBV18
CDR3 protein: CASSLYQTGGMNTEAFF
CDR3 DNA: TGTGCCAGCTCACTATATCAGACAGGGGGCATGAACACTGAAGCTTTCTTT

D gene: TRBD1
clone size: .
J gene: TRBJ1-5
V gene: TRBV28
CDR3 protein: CASSDPQTGIGNQPQHF
CDR3 DNA: TGTGCCAGCAGTGACCCTCAGACAGGGATAGGCAATCAGCCCCAGCATTTT

D gene: .
clone size: .
J gene: TRBJ2-1
V gene: TRBV27
CDR3 protein: CASSSLDLSWGPYNEQFF
CDR3 DNA: TGTGCCAGCAGTTCGCTGGACCTCTCCTGGGGGCCCTACAATGAGCAGTTCTTC

D gene: TRBD1
clone size: .
J gene: TRBJ1-5
V gene: TRBV12-3/TRBV12-4
CDR3 protein: CASSEDRLRQPQHF
CDR3 DNA: TGTGCCAGCAGTGAGGACAGGTTGAGGCAGCCCCAGCATTTT

D gene: .
clone size: few
J gene: TRBJ1-2
V gene: TRBV6-1
CDR3 protein: CASSDAYRGNYGYTF
CDR3 DNA: TGTGCCAGCAGCGACGCTTATAGGGGGAACTATGGCTACACCTTC

D gene: TRBD2
clone size: .
J gene: TRBJ2-5
V gene: TRBV20-1
CDR3 protein: CSAGRLAGGQYQETQYF
CDR3 DNA: TGCAGTGCTGGCCGACTAGCGGGAGGGCAGTACCAAGAGACCCAGTACTTC

D gene: TRBD2
clone size: few
J gene: TRBJ2-1
V gene: TRBV24-1
CDR3 protein: CATSAAGVNEQFF
CDR3 DNA: TGTGCCACCAGTGCAGCGGGAGTGAATGAGCAGTTCTTC

D gene: .
clone size: few
J gene: TRBJ2-3
V gene: TRBV28
CDR3 protein: CASSFEGVSWDTQYF
CDR3 DNA: TGTGCCAGCAGTTTTGAGGGAGTGAGTTGGGATACGCAGTATTTT

D gene: TRBD1
clone size: .
J gene: TRBJ2-2
V gene: TRBV5-1
CDR3 protein: CASSFLQGATGELFF
CDR3 DNA: TGCGCCAGCAGCTTTTTACAGGGGGCCACCGGGGAGCTGTTTTTT

D gene: TRBD1
clone size: .
J gene: TRBJ2-2
V gene: TRBV5-1
CDR3 protein: CASSLVGGAPGELFF
CDR3 DNA: TGCGCCAGCAGCTTGGTAGGGGGCGCCCCCGGGGAGCTGTTTTTT

D gene: TRBD1
clone size: few
J gene: TRBJ2-1
V gene: TRBV5-1
CDR3 protein: CASSSGTGVYNEQFF
CDR3 DNA: TGCGCCAGCAGCTCCGGGACAGGGGTATACAATGAGCAGTTCTTC

D gene: .
clone size: .
J gene: TRBJ1-5
V gene: TRBV28
CDR3 protein: CASSLWEGAKPQHF
CDR3 DNA: TGTGCCAGCAGTTTATGGGAGGGCGCCAAGCCCCAGCATTTT

D gene: TRBD2
clone size: .
J gene: TRBJ2-1
V gene: TRBV5-5
CDR3 protein: CASSPSGTSGSRGEQFF
CDR3 DNA: TGTGCCAGCAGCCCCTCCGGGACTAGCGGGAGTAGGGGTGAGCAGTTCTTC

D gene: .
clone size: .
J gene: TRBJ1-1
V gene: TRBV11-1
CDR3 protein: CASSLATERVWLNTEAFF
CDR3 DNA: TGTGCCAGCAGCTTAGCGACGGAACGGGTATGGCTGAACACTGAAGCTTTCTTT

D gene: .
clone size: .
J gene: TRBJ2-1
V gene: TRBV2
CDR3 protein: CASSRERNNEQFF
CDR3 DNA: TGTGCCAGCAGCAGAGAGCGGAACAATGAGCAGTTCTTC

D gene: .
clone size: many
J gene: TRBJ2-5
V gene: TRBV5-1
CDR3 protein: CASSLALAETQYF
CDR3 DNA: TGCGCCAGCAGCTTGGCCTTAGCAGAGACCCAGTACTTC

D gene: TRBD1
clone size: few
J gene: TRBJ1-6
V gene: TRBV20-1
CDR3 protein: CSASGTANSPLHF
CDR3 DNA: TGCAGTGCTAGCGGGACAGCTAATTCACCCCTCCACTTT

D gene: .
clone size: few
J gene: TRBJ2-7
V gene: TRBV30
CDR3 protein: CAWSVMASSYEQYF
CDR3 DNA: TGTGCCTGGAGTGTAATGGCGAGTTCCTACGAGCAGTACTTC

D gene: TRBD1
clone size: .
J gene: TRBJ2-7
V gene: TRBV20-1
CDR3 protein: CSARRQGRGNEQYF
CDR3 DNA: TGCAGTGCTAGGAGACAGGGAAGGGGCAACGAGCAGTACTTC

D gene: TRBD2
clone size: many
J gene: TRBJ2-5
V gene: TRBV5-1
CDR3 protein: CASSPGGLARGETQYF
CDR3 DNA: TGCGCCAGCAGCCCGGGGGGACTAGCTCGGGGAGAGACCCAGTACTTC

D gene: TRBD1
clone size: .
J gene: TRBJ1-5
V gene: TRBV20-1
CDR3 protein: CSARDPGTGSFSNQPQHF
CDR3 DNA: TGCAGTGCTAGAGATCCCGGGACAGGATCTTTTAGCAATCAGCCCCAGCATTTT

D gene: TRBD2
clone size: .
J gene: TRBJ2-5
V gene: TRBV5-1
CDR3 protein: CASSLVMLAGETQYF
CDR3 DNA: TGCGCCAGCAGCTTGGTAATGCTAGCGGGAGAGACCCAGTACTTC